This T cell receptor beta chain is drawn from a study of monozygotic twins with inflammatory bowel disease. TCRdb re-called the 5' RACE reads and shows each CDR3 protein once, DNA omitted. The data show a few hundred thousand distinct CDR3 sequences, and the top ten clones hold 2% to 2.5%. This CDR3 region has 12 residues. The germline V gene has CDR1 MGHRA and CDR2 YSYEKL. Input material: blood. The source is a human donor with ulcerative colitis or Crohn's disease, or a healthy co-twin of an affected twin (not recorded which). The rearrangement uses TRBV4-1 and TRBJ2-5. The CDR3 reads CASSEDQETQYF.